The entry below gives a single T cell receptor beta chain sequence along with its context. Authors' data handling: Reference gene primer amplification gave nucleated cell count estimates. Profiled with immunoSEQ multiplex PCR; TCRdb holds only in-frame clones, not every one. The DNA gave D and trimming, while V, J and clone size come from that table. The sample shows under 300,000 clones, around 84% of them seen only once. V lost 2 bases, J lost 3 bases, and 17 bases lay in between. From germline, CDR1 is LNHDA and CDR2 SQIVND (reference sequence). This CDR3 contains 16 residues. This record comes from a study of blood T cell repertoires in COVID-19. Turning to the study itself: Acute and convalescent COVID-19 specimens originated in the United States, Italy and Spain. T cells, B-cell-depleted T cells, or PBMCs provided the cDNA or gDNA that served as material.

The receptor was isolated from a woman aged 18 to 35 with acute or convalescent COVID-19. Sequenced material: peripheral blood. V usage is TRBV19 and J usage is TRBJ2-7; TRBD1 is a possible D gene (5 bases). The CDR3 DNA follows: TGTGCCAGTAGTATAAATGGACACTCTTTAATCTACGAGCAGTACTTC. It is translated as CASSINGHSLIYEQYF.